This T cell receptor beta chain was identified in a study of blood T cell repertoires in COVID-19. Study details: Material from acute and convalescent COVID-19 was sourced from the United States, Italy and Spain. In each case, the material was cDNA or gDNA derived from T cells, B-cell-depleted T cells, or PBMCs.

From germline, CDR1 is SGHTA and CDR2 FQGTGA. This CDR3 contains 13 residues. The V and J ends lost 4 bases and 4 bases respectively, with 10 bases between them. Source study methods: Scientists estimated how many nucleated cells there were by amplifying reference gene primers. The table came from immunoSEQ multiplex PCR; TCRdb's copy has only in-frame clones and leaves some out. V, J and clone size derive from that table, while D and trimming were established from the DNA sequence. The sample holds around 120,000 clones, roughly nine tenths seen once. The TCR sequence derives from a human donor in a cohort sampled during active COVID-19. Sequencing input: peripheral blood. The chain is built from TRBV7-3 and TRBJ1-1, with D possibly being TRBD1 (5 bases). In DNA, the CDR3 is TGTGCCAGCAGCTCACTGGGGCGCACTGAAGCTTTCTTT. Translated: CASSSLGRTEAFF.